The clone carrying this T cell receptor beta chain occurred a few times. This sample was taken from a study of cytomegalovirus exposure and HLA in healthy donors. PCR primers comprised 60 Vbeta and 13 Jbeta primers. Measured with immunoSEQ multiplex PCR; TCRdb has only the in-frame clones, and not every one. The table records approximately 45,000 clones, over 60% of them present only once. This CDR3 contains 13 residues. Trimming removed 0 bases from V and 8 bases from J, with 10 bases in between. Germline V gene sequence: CDR1 SGHRS, CDR2 YFSETQ. This rearrangement joins TRBV5-1 to TRBJ2-3; weak D call: TRBD1 (6 bases). The sample comprised PBMCs. The receptor comes from a woman in her twenties or thirties in good health and CMV-seronegative. In DNA, the CDR3 is TGCGCCAGCAGCTTGGAGGGGGTCGTTACGCAGTATTTT. Translation gives CASSLEGVVTQYF.